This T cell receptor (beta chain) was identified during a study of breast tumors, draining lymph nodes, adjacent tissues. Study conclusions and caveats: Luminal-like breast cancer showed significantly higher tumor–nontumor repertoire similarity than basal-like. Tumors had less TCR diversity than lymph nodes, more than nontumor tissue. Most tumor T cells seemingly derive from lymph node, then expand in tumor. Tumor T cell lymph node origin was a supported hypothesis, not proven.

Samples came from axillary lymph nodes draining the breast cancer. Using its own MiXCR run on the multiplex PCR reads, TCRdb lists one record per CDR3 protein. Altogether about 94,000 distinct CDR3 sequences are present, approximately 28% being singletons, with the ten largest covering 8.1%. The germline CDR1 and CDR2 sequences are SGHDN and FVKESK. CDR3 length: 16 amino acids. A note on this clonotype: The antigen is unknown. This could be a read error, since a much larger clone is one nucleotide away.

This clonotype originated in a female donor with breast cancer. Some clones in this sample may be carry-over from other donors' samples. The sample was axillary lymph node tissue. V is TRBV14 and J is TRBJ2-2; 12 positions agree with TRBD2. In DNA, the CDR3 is TGTGCCAGCAGCCAAATGCGGACTAGCGGGACCGGGGCGCTGTTTTTT. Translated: CASSQMRTSGTGALFF.